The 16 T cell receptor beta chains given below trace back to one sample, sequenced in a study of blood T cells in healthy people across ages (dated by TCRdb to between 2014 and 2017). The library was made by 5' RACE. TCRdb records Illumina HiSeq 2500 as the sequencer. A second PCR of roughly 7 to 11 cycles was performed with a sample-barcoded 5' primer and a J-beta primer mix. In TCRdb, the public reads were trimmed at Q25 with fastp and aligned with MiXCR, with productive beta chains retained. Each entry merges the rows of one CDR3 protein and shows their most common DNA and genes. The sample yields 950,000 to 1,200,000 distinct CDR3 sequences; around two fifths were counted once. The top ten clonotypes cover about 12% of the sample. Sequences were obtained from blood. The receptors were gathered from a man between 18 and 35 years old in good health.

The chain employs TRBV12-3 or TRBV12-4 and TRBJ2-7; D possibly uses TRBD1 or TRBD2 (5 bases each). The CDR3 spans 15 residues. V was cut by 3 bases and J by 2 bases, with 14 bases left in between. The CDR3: CASSFRRDVAYEQYF. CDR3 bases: TGTGCCAGCAGTTTCCGCCGGGACGTAGCCTACGAGCAGTACTTC.

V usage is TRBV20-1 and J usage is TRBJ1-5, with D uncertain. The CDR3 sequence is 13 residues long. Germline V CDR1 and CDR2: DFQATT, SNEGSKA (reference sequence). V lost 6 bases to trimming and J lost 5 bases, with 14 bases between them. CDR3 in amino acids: CSASEGWDQPQHF. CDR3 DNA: TGCAGTGCCTCAGAGGGATGGGATCAGCCCCAGCATTTT.

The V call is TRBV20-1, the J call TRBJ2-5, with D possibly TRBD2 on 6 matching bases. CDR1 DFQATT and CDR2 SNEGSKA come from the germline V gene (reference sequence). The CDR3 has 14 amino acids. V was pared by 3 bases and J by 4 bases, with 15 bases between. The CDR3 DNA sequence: TGCAGTGCTAGGACGGGAACCGGGGGAGAGACCCAGTACTTC. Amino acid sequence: CSARTGTGGETQYF.

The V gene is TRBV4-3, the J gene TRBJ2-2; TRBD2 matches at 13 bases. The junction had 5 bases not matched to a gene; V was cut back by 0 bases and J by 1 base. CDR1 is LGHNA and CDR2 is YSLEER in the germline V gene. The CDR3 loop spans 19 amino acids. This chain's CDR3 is CASSQDLGLAGMNTGELFF. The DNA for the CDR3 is TGCGCCAGCAGCCAAGATTTGGGACTAGCGGGGATGAACACCGGGGAGCTGTTTTTT.

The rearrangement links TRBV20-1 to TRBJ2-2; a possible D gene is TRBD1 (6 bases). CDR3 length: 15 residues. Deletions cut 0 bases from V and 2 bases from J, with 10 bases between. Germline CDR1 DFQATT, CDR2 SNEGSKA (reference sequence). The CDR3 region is CSAREPGTNTGELFF. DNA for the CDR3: TGCAGTGCTAGAGAGCCAGGGACAAACACCGGGGAGCTGTTTTTT.

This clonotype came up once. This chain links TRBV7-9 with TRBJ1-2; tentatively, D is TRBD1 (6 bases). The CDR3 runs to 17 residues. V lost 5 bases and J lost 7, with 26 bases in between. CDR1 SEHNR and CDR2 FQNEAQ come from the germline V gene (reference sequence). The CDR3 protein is CASSKRRQGTFGGGYTF. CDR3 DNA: TGTGCCAGCAGCAAAAGGCGGCAGGGGACGTTCGGGGGTGGCTACACCTTC.

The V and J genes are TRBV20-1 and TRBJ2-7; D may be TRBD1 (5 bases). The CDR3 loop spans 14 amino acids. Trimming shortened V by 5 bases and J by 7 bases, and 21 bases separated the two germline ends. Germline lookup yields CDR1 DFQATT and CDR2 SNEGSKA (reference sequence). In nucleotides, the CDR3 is TGCAGTGCTCAAGGGGAATCCTCCCGATGGGAGCAGTACTTC. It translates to CSAQGESSRWEQYF.

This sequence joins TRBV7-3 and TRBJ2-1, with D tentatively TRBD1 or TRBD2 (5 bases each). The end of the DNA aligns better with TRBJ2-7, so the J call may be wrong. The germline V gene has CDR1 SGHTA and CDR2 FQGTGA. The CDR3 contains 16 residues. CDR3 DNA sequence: TGTGCCAGCAGCTTAATGGGACCAGCCTCCTACAATGAGCAGTACTTC. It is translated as CASSLMGPASYNEQYF.

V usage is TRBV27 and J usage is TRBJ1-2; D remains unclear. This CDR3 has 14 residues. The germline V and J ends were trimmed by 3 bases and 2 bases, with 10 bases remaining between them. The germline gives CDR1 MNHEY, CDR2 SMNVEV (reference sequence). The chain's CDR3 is CASSFRGVNYGYTF. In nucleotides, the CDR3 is TGTGCCAGCAGTTTCCGCGGCGTGAACTATGGCTACACCTTC.

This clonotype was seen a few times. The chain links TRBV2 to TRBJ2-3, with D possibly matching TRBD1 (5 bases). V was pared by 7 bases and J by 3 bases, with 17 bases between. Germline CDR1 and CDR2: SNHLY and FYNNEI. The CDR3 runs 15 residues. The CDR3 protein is CASKDQGQPTDTQYF. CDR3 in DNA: TGTGCCAGCAAGGACCAGGGCCAACCAACAGATACGCAGTATTTT.

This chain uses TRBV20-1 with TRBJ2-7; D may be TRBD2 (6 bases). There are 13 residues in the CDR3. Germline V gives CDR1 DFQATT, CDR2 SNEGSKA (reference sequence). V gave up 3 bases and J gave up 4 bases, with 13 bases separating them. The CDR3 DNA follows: TGCAGTGCTAGTAATGGGGGGTCTTACGAGCAGTACTTC. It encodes CSASNGGSYEQYF.

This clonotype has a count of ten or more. The CDR3 loop is CASSLGPPDGYTF. The CDR3 bases are TGTGCCAGCAGTCTGGGACCCCCAGATGGCTACACCTTC. The chain joins TRBV12-3 or TRBV12-4 to TRBJ1-2; D might be TRBD1 (5 bases). The germline V and J ends were trimmed by 5 bases and 6 bases, with 13 bases remaining between them. The length of the CDR3 is 13 residues.

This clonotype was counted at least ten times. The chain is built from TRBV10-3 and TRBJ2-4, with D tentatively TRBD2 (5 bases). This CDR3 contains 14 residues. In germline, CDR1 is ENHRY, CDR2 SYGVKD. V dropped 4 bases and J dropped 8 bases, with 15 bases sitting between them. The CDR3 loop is CAISALGVEDIQYF. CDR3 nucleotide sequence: TGTGCCATCAGTGCCCTGGGCGTGGAGGACATTCAGTACTTC.

In DNA form, the CDR3 reads TGTGCCAGCGGATACAGGGGAGGGGAAAAACTGTTTTTT. Encoded protein: CASGYRGGEKLFF. This chain uses TRBV27 with TRBJ1-4; 7 nucleotides agree with TRBD1. V shed 8 bases, J shed 8 bases, and the junction held 8 bases outside the gene matches. The CDR3 extends over 13 amino acids. Germline V gene lookup returns CDR1 MNHEY and CDR2 SMNVEV (reference sequence).

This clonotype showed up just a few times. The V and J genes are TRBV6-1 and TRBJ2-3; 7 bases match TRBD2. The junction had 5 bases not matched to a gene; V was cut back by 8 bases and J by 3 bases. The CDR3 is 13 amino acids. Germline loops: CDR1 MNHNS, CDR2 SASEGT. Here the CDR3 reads CASLLGGTDTQYF. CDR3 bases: TGTGCCAGCTTGCTGGGAGGGACAGATACGCAGTATTTT.

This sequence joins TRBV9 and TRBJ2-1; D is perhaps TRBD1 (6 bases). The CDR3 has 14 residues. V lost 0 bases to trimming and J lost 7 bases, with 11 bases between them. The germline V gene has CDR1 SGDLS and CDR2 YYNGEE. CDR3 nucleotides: TGTGCCAGCAGCGTAGGGGGGCGACCGAATGAGCAGTTCTTC. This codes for CASSVGGRPNEQFF.